The 15 T cell receptor beta chains below come from one sample, sequenced in a study of prognosis after radiotherapy for stage I lung cancer. Amplification of the TCR beta CDR3 (from genomic DNA) was done by two-round multiplex PCR. Primers specific to each TRBV and TRBJ gene were used in first-round PCR. Via MiXCR, TCRdb re-called the multiplex PCR reads, giving one row per CDR3 protein. This sample has tens of thousands of distinct CDR3 sequences, with around 27% found just once. The sample was PBMCs, taken before or after stereotactic body radiation therapy (not recorded which). These receptors were taken from a donor over 45 with non-small cell lung cancer.

This clonotype was observed once. The chain links TRBV27 to TRBJ2-7; D not certain. Germline CDR1 reads MNHEY; CDR2 reads SMNVEV (reference sequence). Trimming took 6 bases from V and 8 from J, leaving 17 bases between them. The CDR3 totals 13 residues. The CDR3 DNA sequence: TGTGCCAGCAGCCCCGCGCCCCCTTACCAGCAGTACTTC. Translating gives CASSPAPPYQQYF.

Points on this clonotype: This likely reflects a read error, since a far larger clone is one base away. The V gene is TRBV6-5, the J gene TRBJ2-1; 9 positions agree with TRBD1. The germline V gene encodes CDR1 MNHEY and CDR2 SVGAGI. The CDR3 is 14 residues long. The V segment lost 6 bases and the J segment 6 bases; nucleotides outside the gene matches: 6. CDR3 protein: CASRPATGGNEQFF. CDR3 nucleotides: TGTGCCAGCAGACCCGCGACAGGGGGCAATGAGCAGTTCTTC.

This clonotype was observed many times. The chain recombines TRBV12-3 or TRBV12-4 with TRBJ2-5; 8 nucleotides match TRBD2. The V and J ends lost 5 bases and 9 bases, in that order; junction bases with no gene match: 11. The CDR3 is 14 residues long. CDR3 bases: TGTGCCAGCAGTCCCGGAGCGGGGGTTTGTGCCCAGTACTTC. This codes for CASSPGAGVCAQYF.

This clonotype was seen many times. The rearrangement joins TRBV20-1 to TRBJ1-1, with D maybe TRBD1 (5 bases). CDR3 length: 15 amino acids. V lost 5 bases and J lost 5, with 21 bases in between. CDR1 and CDR2 (germline): DFQATT, SNEGSKA (reference sequence). CDR3 in amino acids: CSAFMAGHIRTEAFF. The CDR3 bases are TGCAGTGCTTTCATGGCGGGGCACATTAGGACTGAAGCTTTCTTT.

V gene TRBV20-1 combines with J gene TRBJ1-5; D not certain. CDR1 and CDR2 (germline): DFQATT, SNEGSKA (reference sequence). The CDR3 is 13 residues long. The V and J ends lost 3 bases and 6 bases respectively, with 12 bases between them. The CDR3: CSASPEVRQPQHF. The DNA of the CDR3 is TGCAGTGCTAGCCCTGAGGTTCGTCAGCCCCAGCATTTT.

Of note for this clonotype: A much more abundant neighbour one base away suggests this may be a read error. The chain uses TRBV7-2 and TRBJ1-2, with a tentative D call TRBD1 (5 bases). Trimming removed 5 bases at V and 13 bases at J, with 17 bases between. Germline CDR1 SGHTA, CDR2 FQGNSA. The CDR3 extends over 12 amino acids. The CDR3 region is CASSNSGGARTF. The CDR3 DNA sequence: TGTGCCAGCAGCAATTCCGGAGGGGCTCGCACCTTC.

The table lists this clonotype with many counts. This chain joins TRBV7-2 and TRBJ1-2; D remains ambiguous. Between the trimmed V and J ends, which lost 5 bases and 3 bases, there was a span of 13 bases. The length of the CDR3 is 14 residues. The germline V gene has CDR1 SGHTA and CDR2 FQGNSA. The CDR3 is CASSQSTVDYGYTF. In DNA, the CDR3 is TGTGCCAGCAGCCAGTCCACAGTGGACTATGGCTACACCTTC. Using reference TRBV7-2 and TRBJ1-2 for the parts outside the CDR3, the full variable domain is GAGVSQSPSNKVTEKGKDVELRCDPISGHTALYWYRQSLGQGLEFLIYFQGNSAPDKSGLPSDRFSAERTGGSVSTLTIQRTQQEDSAVYLCASSQSTVDYGYTFGSGTRLTVV.

A note on this clonotype: It may be a read error: a sequence one base away is much more abundant. The chain has TRBV6-2 or TRBV6-3 and TRBJ1-1; the D is unclear. Trimming left V 7 bases short and J 3 bases short, with 15 bases between. Looked up from germline, CDR1 is MNHEY and CDR2 is SVGEGT. This CDR3 has 14 amino acids. The CDR3 loop reads CASKVGRRDTEAFF. CDR3 bases: TGTGCCAGCAAAGTAGGGAGGCGAGACACTGAAGCTTTCTTT.

This clonotype showed up many times. The chain is built from TRBV10-3 and TRBJ2-3, with 7 positions matching TRBD2. This CDR3 has 14 residues. V lost 3 bases to trimming and J lost 6 bases; unmatched junction nucleotides: 6. Germline lookup yields CDR1 ENHRY and CDR2 SYGVKD. CDR3 nucleotide sequence: TGTGCCATCAGTGACCAGCGGGGCGAGGATACGCAGTATTTT. Its translation is CAISDQRGEDTQYF.

This clonotype was seen a single time. A read error likely explains this, since a far larger clone differs by one base. The chain links TRBV2 to TRBJ1-5, with D unclear. CDR1 is SNHLY, CDR2 FYNNEI, per germline. This CDR3 spans 14 amino acids. V was clipped by 6 bases and J by 4 bases, with 13 bases between them. The CDR3 coding sequence is TGTGCCAGCAGCGCCAACTTGAGGAATCAGCCCCAGCATTTT. Protein: CASSANLRNQPQHF.

This clonotype was counted at least ten times. The chain links TRBV3-1 to TRBJ2-3; 8 bases map to TRBD2. The germline CDR1 and CDR2 sequences are LGHDT and YNNKEL (reference sequence). The CDR3 consists of 14 residues. Trimming took 1 base from V and 4 from J; bases not matched to a gene: 1. The CDR3 here is CASSQVLAADTQYF. The CDR3 DNA reads as TGTGCCAGCAGCCAAGTACTAGCGGCAGATACGCAGTATTTT.

Comment on this clonotype: A much larger clone lies a single base off, so this may be a read error. The chain links TRBV29-1 to TRBJ1-1; 7 bases align to TRBD1. Per germline, CDR1 SQVTM and CDR2 ANQGSEA. CDR3 length: 12 amino acids. Trimming took 3 bases from V and 4 from J; bases not matched to a gene: 2. DNA for the CDR3: TGCAGCGTTGATGCAGGGGGCACTGAAGCTTTCTTT. Its translation: CSVDAGGTEAFF.

On this clonotype itself: A much bigger clone sits one base away, suggesting this may be a read error. The V call is TRBV3-1, the J call TRBJ2-7; 10 nucleotides line up with TRBD2. The junction had 10 bases not matched to a gene; V was cut back by 4 bases and J by 7 bases. The germline V gene has CDR1 LGHDT and CDR2 YNNKEL (reference sequence). CDR3 length: 15 amino acids. CDR3 sequence reads: CASSLRSGGTGEQYF. CDR3 sequence (DNA): TGTGCCAGCAGCCTTCGTAGCGGGGGGACCGGGGAGCAGTACTTC.

This clonotype was seen ten or more times. The gene calls are TRBV20-1 and TRBJ1-2; 7 bases line up with TRBD1. J gave up 7 bases and V 4 bases, and 12 bases lay outside the gene matches. This CDR3 is 14 amino acids long. In germline, CDR1 is DFQATT, CDR2 SNEGSKA (reference sequence). The CDR3 DNA is TGCAGTGCTATCACAGGGGTGGGGGATACTGGCTACACCTTC. Amino acid sequence: CSAITGVGDTGYTF.

This clonotype was picked up one time. V usage is TRBV2 and J usage is TRBJ2-2; TRBD2 agrees at 10 bases. This CDR3 region has 16 residues. The V gene end was trimmed by 2 bases and the J gene end by 4 bases; junction bases not matched to a gene: 4. Germline assignment: CDR1 SNHLY and CDR2 FYNNEI. The CDR3 DNA is TGTGCCAGCAGTGAACTGCTAGCGGGGGCCACCGGGGAGCTGTTTTTT. As protein: CASSELLAGATGELFF.